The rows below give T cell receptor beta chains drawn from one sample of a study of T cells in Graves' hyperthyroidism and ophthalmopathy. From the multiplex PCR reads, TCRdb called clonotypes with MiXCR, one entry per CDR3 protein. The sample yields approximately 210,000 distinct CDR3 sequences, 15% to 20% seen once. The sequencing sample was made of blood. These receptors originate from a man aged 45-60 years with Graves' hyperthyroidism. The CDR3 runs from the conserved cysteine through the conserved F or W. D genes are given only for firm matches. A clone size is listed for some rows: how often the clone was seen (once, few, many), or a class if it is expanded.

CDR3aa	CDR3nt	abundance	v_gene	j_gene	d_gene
CASSFDRGAYEQYF	TGTGCCAGCAGTTTCGACAGGGGGGCCTACGAGCAGTACTTC	many	TRBV6-1	TRBJ2-7	TRBD1
CASRPRLAAVKTYNEQFF	TGTGCCAGCAGACCCAGACTAGCGGCAGTAAAGACTTACAATGAGCAGTTCTTC	-	TRBV6-2/TRBV6-3	TRBJ2-1	TRBD2
CASRPRAELKLFF	TGTGCCAGCAGGCCAAGGGCAGAGTTAAAACTGTTTTTT	few	TRBV28	TRBJ1-4	-
CSARDRREVTGELFF	TGCAGTGCTAGAGATAGACGGGAGGTTACCGGGGAGCTGTTTTTT	few	TRBV20-1	TRBJ2-2	TRBD2
CSASPIGRNSPLHF	TGCAGTGCTAGCCCAATTGGTAGAAATTCACCCCTCCACTTT	-	TRBV20-1	TRBJ1-6	-
CASSYPTGRNTEAFF	TGTGCCAGCAGTTACCCCACGGGGCGGAACACTGAAGCTTTCTTT	-	TRBV6-5	TRBJ1-1	-
CASSPGSGGPGELFF	TGTGCCAGCAGCCCTGGGTCAGGGGGTCCCGGGGAGCTGTTTTTT	many	TRBV28	TRBJ2-2	TRBD1
CASSLLPRGDTEAFF	TGTGCCAGCAGTTTACTTCCCCGAGGAGACACTGAAGCTTTCTTT	many	TRBV28	TRBJ1-1	-
CASRPDRAGEQYF	TGTGCCAGCAGACCCGACAGGGCCGGGGAGCAGTACTTC	-	TRBV2	TRBJ2-7	TRBD1
CSAWDRGVLAGSPETQYF	TGCAGTGCTTGGGACAGGGGGGTGCTAGCGGGATCCCCAGAGACCCAGTACTTC	few	TRBV20-1	TRBJ2-5	TRBD1
CASSLTGLINEQFF	TGCGCCAGCAGCTTGACAGGCCTGATCAATGAGCAGTTCTTC	many	TRBV5-1	TRBJ2-1	-